A single sample is the source of the 22 T cell receptor beta chains below, sequenced in a study of blood T cells in healthy people across ages. For the second PCR, which ran for 7 to 11 cycles, a sample-barcoded 5' primer and a J-beta primer mix were used. TCRdb re-derived calls from the 5' RACE reads in MiXCR, one entry per CDR3 protein. The sample yields under 2 million distinct CDR3 sequences, roughly a third seen once. The source material was blood. The receptors were gathered from a young woman in good health.

The chain combines TRBV4-1 with TRBJ2-3; 10 positions match TRBD2. The CDR3 covers 17 residues. V lost 4 bases to trimming and J lost 1 base; unmatched junction nucleotides: 8. CDR1 and CDR2 from the germline V gene are MGHRA and YSYEKL. The CDR3 bases are TGCGCCAGCAGCCTGCTCGGAAGCGGGGGGGGCACAGATACGCAGTATTTT. It encodes CASSLLGSGGGTDTQYF.

This chain connects TRBV3-1 to TRBJ1-2; D gene uncertain. Germline V gives CDR1 LGHDT, CDR2 YNNKEL (reference sequence). The length of the CDR3 is 12 residues. V was shortened by 1 base and J by 8 bases, with 8 bases between the two germline ends. The CDR3 is CASSQVSEGYTF. For the CDR3, the DNA is TGTGCCAGCAGCCAAGTGTCGGAGGGCTACACCTTC.

CDR3: CASSLAQRDGYTF. In DNA, the CDR3 is TGCGCCAGCAGCTTGGCACAGAGGGATGGCTACACCTTC. V usage is TRBV5-1 and J usage is TRBJ1-2; D ambiguous. Germline CDR1 and CDR2: SGHRS and YFSETQ. This CDR3 has 13 amino acids. V lost 0 bases and J lost 6, with 9 bases in between.

The chain is built from TRBV7-2 and TRBJ2-5, with 8 bases aligning to TRBD2. Germline CDR1 reads SGHTA; CDR2 reads FQGNSA. J was trimmed by 4 bases and V by 4 bases; bases with no gene match: 11. The CDR3 loop spans 16 amino acids. CDR3 loop: CASSSQQGGGLETQYF. CDR3 bases: TGTGCCAGCAGCTCTCAGCAGGGCGGGGGGCTAGAGACCCAGTACTTC.

The genes are TRBV6-6 and TRBJ2-1, with TRBD2 matching 13 bases. The CDR3 totals 16 residues. With 2 bases clipped from V and 7 bases from J, the junction kept 5 bases outside the gene matches. Germline V gene lookup returns CDR1 MNHNY and CDR2 SVGAGI (reference sequence). CDR3 region: CASSYTTSGGANEQFF. Here the CDR3 DNA reads TGTGCCAGCAGTTACACCACTAGCGGGGGGGCAAATGAGCAGTTCTTC.

This clonotype appeared a few times. At one end, the junction sequence differs from germline, possibly due to a read error. The V gene is TRBV4-2, the J gene TRBJ2-1, with TRBD2 matching over 11 bases. This CDR3 is 17 amino acids long. Germline CDR1 reads LGHNA; CDR2 reads YNFKEQ. CDR3 DNA sequence: TGTGCCAGCAGCCAAGATACTAGCGGGAGTTTGGGAAATGAACAGTTCTTC. Translation: CASSQDTSGSLGNEQFF.

The V gene is TRBV2, the J gene TRBJ2-1; a possible D gene is TRBD2 (5 bases). V was clipped by 7 bases and J by 5 bases, with 15 bases between them. The CDR3 sequence is 14 residues long. Germline assignment: CDR1 SNHLY and CDR2 FYNNEI. The CDR3 is CASNPQRYHNEQFF. In DNA form, the CDR3 reads TGTGCCAGCAACCCCCAGCGGTATCACAATGAGCAGTTCTTC.

There are a few counts of this clonotype. The rearrangement joins TRBV9 to TRBJ1-3; D unclear. The CDR3 loop spans 16 amino acids. Germline assignment: CDR1 SGDLS and CDR2 YYNGEE. The ends were cut back, 2 bases at V and 3 bases at J, with 15 bases in the middle. CDR3 DNA: TGTGCCAGCAGCGTTAGCGCTTCGGCTCATGGAAACACCATATATTTT. It is translated as CASSVSASAHGNTIYF. Using reference TRBV9 and TRBJ1-3 for the parts outside the CDR3, the full variable domain is DSGVTQTPKHLITATGQRVTLRCSPRSGDLSVYWYQQSLDQGLQFLIQYYNGEERAKGNILERFSAQQFPDLHSELNLSSLELGDSALYFCASSVSASAHGNTIYFGEGSWLTVV.

V usage is TRBV3-1 and J usage is TRBJ2-5; perhaps TRBD1 as D (5 bases). The DNA end favors TRBJ2-7, so the J call may be wrong. Germline CDR1 is LGHDT and CDR2 is YNNKEL (reference sequence). This CDR3 has 14 amino acids. CDR3 coding DNA: TGTGCCAGCAGCCAGGACAAACCTCCTCACGAGCAGTACTTC. Its translation: CASSQDKPPHEQYF.

The chain joins TRBV5-6 to TRBJ1-1; tentative D call: TRBD1 (5 bases). V shed 0 bases and J shed 0 bases, with 9 bases lying between them. In germline, CDR1 is SGHDT, CDR2 YYEEEE. This CDR3 contains 15 residues. The CDR3 coding sequence is TGTGCCAGCAGCTTGGCCGTGACAGTGAACACTGAAGCTTTCTTT. Its translation: CASSLAVTVNTEAFF. The entire variable domain, with the rest obtained from reference TRBV5-6 and TRBJ1-1, is as follows: DAGVTQSPTHLIKTRGQQVTLRCSPKSGHDTVSWYQQALGQGPQFIFQYYEEEERQRGNFPDRFSGHQFPNYSSELNVNALLLGDSALYLCASSLAVTVNTEAFFGQGTRLTVV.

CDR3 nucleotide sequence: TGTGCCAGCGCCCGAAGCGGGGGGCCTAATGAGCAGTTCTTC. Amino acids: CASARSGGPNEQFF. The V gene is TRBV25-1, the J gene TRBJ2-1; TRBD2 aligns across 9 bases. Unmatched junction bases numbered 9, after V lost 8 bases and J lost 7 bases. CDR1 and CDR2 from the germline V gene are MGHDK and SYGVNS. The length of the CDR3 is 14 residues.

V usage is TRBV4-1 and J usage is TRBJ1-1, with D perhaps TRBD1 (6 bases). This CDR3 contains 17 residues. Trimming shortened V by 1 base and J by 0 bases, and 15 bases separated the two germline ends. The V gene's germline CDR1 is MGHRA and CDR2 YSYEKL. CDR3 residues: CASSQAPTGRMNTEAFF. DNA for the CDR3: TGCGCCAGCAGCCAAGCCCCGACAGGACGCATGAACACTGAAGCTTTCTTT.

Comment on this clonotype: This sequence may be a read error, since a much larger clone differs from it by one base. The genes are TRBV29-1 and TRBJ2-7; unclear D gene. The CDR3 has 11 amino acids. V was clipped by 4 bases and J by 5 bases, with 9 bases between them. From germline, CDR1 is SQVTM and CDR2 ANQGSEA. CDR3 DNA sequence: TGCAGCGTTGGGGCATTGGACGAGCAGTACTTC. This gives the protein CSVGALDEQYF.

This clonotype was observed a few times. This chain uses TRBV27 with TRBJ1-6, with D tentatively TRBD1 (6 bases). Looked up from germline, CDR1 is MNHEY and CDR2 is SMNVEV (reference sequence). V was cut by 5 bases and J by 3 bases, with 17 bases left in between. The CDR3 consists of 17 residues. The CDR3 DNA follows: TGTGCCAGCAGTCACGGCCGGACAGCTTTCTATAATTCACCCCTCCACTTT. Protein: CASSHGRTAFYNSPLHF.

The chain couples TRBV11-2 to TRBJ1-6; D call uncertain. Germline values: CDR1 SGHAT, CDR2 FQNNGV. Trimming removed 5 bases at V and 7 bases at J, with 12 bases between. The CDR3 runs 14 residues. The CDR3: CASSVTVLNSPLHF. CDR3 coding DNA: TGTGCCAGCAGCGTGACGGTTTTGAATTCACCCCTCCACTTT.

In this sample, this clonotype turned up a few times. This chain joins TRBV11-2 and TRBJ2-7; TRBD2 matches at 11 bases. V lost 3 bases to trimming and J lost 3 bases; unmatched junction nucleotides: 10. CDR1 is SGHAT, CDR2 FQNNGV, per germline. This CDR3 comprises 17 residues. DNA of the CDR3: TGTGCCAGCAGCTTCAGGCAAACGGGACTAGCGGACTACGAGCAGTACTTC. Protein sequence: CASSFRQTGLADYEQYF.

This clonotype was found a few times. The chain is built from TRBV20-1 and TRBJ1-1; no clear D gene. From germline, CDR1 is DFQATT and CDR2 SNEGSKA (reference sequence). V shed 0 bases and J shed 0 bases, with 11 bases lying between them. The CDR3 runs to 15 residues. The CDR3 DNA sequence: TGCAGTGCTAGAGATATCCGGCCGCTGAACACTGAAGCTTTCTTT. It codes for CSARDIRPLNTEAFF.

This clonotype was detected many times. The chain uses TRBV20-1 and TRBJ2-7; the match to TRBD2 covers 7 bases. Germline V gene sequence: CDR1 DFQATT, CDR2 SNEGSKA (reference sequence). The V segment lost 1 base and the J segment 2 bases; nucleotides outside the gene matches: 5. The CDR3 has 14 amino acids. The CDR3 DNA is TGCAGTGCTAGAGGGCCTAGCGGAACCTACGAGCAGTACTTC. Amino acid sequence: CSARGPSGTYEQYF.

V gene TRBV18 combines with J gene TRBJ1-4, with TRBD1 matching 10 bases. The CDR3 spans 19 residues. The junction had 10 bases not matched to a gene; V was cut back by 3 bases and J by 0 bases. Germline CDR1 KGHSH, CDR2 LQKENI. The CDR3 DNA follows: TGTGCCAGCTCACCGTACCCCGGGACAGGGGACGCAACTAATGAAAAACTGTTTTTT. Protein sequence: CASSPYPGTGDATNEKLFF. Full variable domain (outside the CDR3, taken from reference TRBV18 and TRBJ1-4): NAGVMQNPRHLVRRRGQEARLRCSPMKGHSHVYWYRQLPEEGLKFMVYLQKENIIDESGMPKERFSAEFPKEGPSILRIQQVVRGDSAAYFCASSPYPGTGDATNEKLFFGSGTQLSVL.

CDR3 protein: CASSPTPDRDAHEQYF. The CDR3 nucleotides read TGTGCCAGCAGCCCCACTCCGGACAGGGATGCCCACGAGCAGTACTTC. This rearrangement joins TRBV5-4 to TRBJ2-4, with TRBD1 identical over 8 bases. The end of the DNA fits TRBJ2-7 better, so the J call may be wrong. The germline V gene has CDR1 SGHNT and CDR2 YYREEE (reference sequence). This CDR3 has 16 residues.

This clonotype was counted a few times. V gene TRBV6-2 or TRBV6-3 combines with J gene TRBJ1-1; D may be TRBD1 (6 bases). Germline V gene data show CDR1 as MNHEY and CDR2 as SVGEGT. The CDR3 totals 14 residues. Trimming removed 5 bases from V and 5 bases from J, with 15 bases in between. The CDR3 loop reads CASSPRGGRTEAFF. The CDR3 coding sequence is TGTGCCAGCAGTCCGCGGGGGGGCCGGACTGAAGCTTTCTTT.

The chain employs TRBV18 and TRBJ2-5, with 8 bases matching TRBD2. CDR1 is KGHSH, CDR2 LQKENI, per germline. Unmatched junction bases numbered 9, after V lost 5 bases and J lost 7 bases. This CDR3 region has 14 residues. Written as DNA, the CDR3 is TGTGCCAGCTCATCAACTAGCGGAAAAGGGACCCAGTACTTC. Translation: CASSSTSGKGTQYF.